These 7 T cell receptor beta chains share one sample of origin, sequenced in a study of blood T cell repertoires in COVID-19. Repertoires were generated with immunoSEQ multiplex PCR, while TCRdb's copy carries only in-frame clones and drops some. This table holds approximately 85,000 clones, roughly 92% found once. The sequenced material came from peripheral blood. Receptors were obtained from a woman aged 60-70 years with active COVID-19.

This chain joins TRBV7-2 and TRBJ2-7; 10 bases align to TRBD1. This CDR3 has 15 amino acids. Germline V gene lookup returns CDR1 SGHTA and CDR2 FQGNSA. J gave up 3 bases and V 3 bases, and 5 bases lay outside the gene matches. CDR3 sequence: CASSFRTGGNYEQYF. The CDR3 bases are TGTGCCAGCAGCTTCCGGACAGGGGGTAACTACGAGCAGTACTTC.

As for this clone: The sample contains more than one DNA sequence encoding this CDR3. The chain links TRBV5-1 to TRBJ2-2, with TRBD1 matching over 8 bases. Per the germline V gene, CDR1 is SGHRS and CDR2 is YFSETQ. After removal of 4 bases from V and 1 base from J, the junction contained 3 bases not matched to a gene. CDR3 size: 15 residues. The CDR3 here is CASSPGTGNTGELFF. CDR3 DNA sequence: TGCGCCAGCAGCCCAGGGACAGGGAACACCGGGGAGCTGTTTTTT. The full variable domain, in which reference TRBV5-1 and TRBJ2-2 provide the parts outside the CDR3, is KAGVTQTPRYLIKTRGQQVTLSCSPISGHRSVSWYQQTPGQGLQFLFEYFSETQRNKGNFPGRFSGRQFSNSRSEMNVSTLELGDSALYLCASSPGTGNTGELFFGEGSRLTVL.

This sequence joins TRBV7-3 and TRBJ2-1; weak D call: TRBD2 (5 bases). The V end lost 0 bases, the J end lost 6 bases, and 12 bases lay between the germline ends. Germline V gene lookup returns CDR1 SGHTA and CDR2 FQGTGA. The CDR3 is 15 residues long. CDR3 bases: TGTGCCAGCAGCTTAACTCAGGTGCTAGCCAATGAGCAGTTCTTC. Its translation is CASSLTQVLANEQFF.

The CDR3 region has the DNA TGTGCCAGCACCGACAGGGGAGGGGAAAAACTGTTTTTT. It yields the protein CASTDRGGEKLFF. The chain carries TRBV3-1 (or the pseudogene TRBV3-2) and TRBJ1-4; TRBD1 matches 8 bases. Germline V gene lookup returns CDR1 LGHDT and CDR2 YNNKEL (reference sequence). J gave up 8 bases and V 7 bases, and 6 bases lay outside the gene matches. The CDR3 is made up of 13 amino acids.

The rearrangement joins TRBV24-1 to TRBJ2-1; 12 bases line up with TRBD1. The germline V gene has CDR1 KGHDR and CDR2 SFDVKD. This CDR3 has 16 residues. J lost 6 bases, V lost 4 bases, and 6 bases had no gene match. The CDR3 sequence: CATSDPGTGGFNEQFF. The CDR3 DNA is TGTGCCACCAGTGACCCCGGGACAGGGGGCTTCAATGAGCAGTTCTTC.

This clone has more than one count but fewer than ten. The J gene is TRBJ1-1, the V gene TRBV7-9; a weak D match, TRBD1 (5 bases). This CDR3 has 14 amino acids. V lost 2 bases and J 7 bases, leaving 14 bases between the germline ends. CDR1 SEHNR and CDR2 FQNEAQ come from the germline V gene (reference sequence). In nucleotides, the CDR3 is TGTGCCAGCAGCTTAAGCAGGTTGCAGGGTGAAGCTTTCTTT. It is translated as CASSLSRLQGEAFF.

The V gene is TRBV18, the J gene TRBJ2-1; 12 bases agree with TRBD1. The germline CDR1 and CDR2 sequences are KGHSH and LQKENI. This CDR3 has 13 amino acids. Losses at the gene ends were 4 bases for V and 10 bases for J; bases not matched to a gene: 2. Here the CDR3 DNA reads TGTGCCAGCTCACGGGACAGGGGGCAGGAGCAGTTCTTC. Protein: CASSRDRGQEQFF.